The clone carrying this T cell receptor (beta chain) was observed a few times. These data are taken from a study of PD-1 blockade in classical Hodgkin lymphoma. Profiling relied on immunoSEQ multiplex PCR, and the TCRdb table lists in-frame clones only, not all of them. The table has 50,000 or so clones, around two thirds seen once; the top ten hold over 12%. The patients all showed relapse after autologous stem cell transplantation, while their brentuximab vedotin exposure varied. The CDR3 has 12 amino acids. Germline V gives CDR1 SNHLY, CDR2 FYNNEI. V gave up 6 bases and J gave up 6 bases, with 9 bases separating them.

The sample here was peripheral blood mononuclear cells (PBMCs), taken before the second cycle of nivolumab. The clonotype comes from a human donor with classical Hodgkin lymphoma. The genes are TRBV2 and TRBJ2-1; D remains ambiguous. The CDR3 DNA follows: TGTGCCAGCAGCAGTCTCAGCAATGAGCAGTTCTTC. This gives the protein CASSSLSNEQFF.